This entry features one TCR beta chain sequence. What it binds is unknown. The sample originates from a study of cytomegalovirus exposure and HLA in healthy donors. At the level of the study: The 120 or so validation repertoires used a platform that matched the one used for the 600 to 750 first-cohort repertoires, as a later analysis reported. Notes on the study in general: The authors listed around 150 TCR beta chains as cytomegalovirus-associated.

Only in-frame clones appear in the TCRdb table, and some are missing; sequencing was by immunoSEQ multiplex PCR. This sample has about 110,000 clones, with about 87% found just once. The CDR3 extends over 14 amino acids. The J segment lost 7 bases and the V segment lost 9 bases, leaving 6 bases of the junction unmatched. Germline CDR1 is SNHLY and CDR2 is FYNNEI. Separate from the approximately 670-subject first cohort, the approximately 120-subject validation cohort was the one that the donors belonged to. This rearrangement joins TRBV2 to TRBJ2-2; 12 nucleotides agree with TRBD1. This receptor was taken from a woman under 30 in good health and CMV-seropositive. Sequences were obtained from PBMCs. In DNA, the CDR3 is TGTGCCAGGGGACAGGGGGCGAGAGGCGGGGAGCTGTTTTTT. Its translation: CARGQGARGGELFF.